This T cell receptor (beta chain) was recovered during a study of identifying expanded T cells in peripheral blood. Study-level findings and limits: Two-week clone count variance significantly increased as total template count grew. Over approximately two and four weeks, about 15 and 18 clones changed, versus 1.2 between replicates.

Profiled with immunoSEQ multiplex PCR; TCRdb holds only in-frame clones, not every one. The sample has 100,000 to 150,000 clones, approximately 80% seen once. On this clone itself: Its antigen is not identified.

During the collection period, no donor immune events like infections were recorded. V gave up 4 bases and J gave up 4 bases, with 9 bases separating them. The germline CDR1 and CDR2 sequences are LGHNA and YSLEER. There are 13 residues in the CDR3. Material for sequencing was blood. The clonotype was recovered from a person aged 18 to 75 in good health. J is TRBJ2-3 and V is TRBV4-3; no firm D call. CDR3 sequence (DNA): TGCGCCAGCAGCCCGCGTACCTCAGATACGCAGTATTTT. Amino acids: CASSPRTSDTQYF.